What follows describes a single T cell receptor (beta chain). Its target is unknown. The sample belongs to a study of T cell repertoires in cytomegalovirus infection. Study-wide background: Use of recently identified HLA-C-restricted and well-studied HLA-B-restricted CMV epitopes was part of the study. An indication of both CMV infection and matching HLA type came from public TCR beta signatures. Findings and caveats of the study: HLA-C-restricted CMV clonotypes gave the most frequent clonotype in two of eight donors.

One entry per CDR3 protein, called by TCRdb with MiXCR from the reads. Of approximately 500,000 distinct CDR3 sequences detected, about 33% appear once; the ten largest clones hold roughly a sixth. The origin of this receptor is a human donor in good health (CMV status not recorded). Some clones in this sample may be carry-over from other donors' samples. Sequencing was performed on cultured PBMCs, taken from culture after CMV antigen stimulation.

CDR3 nucleotides: TGCGCCAGCAGCCAAGGGGGCGCCCGGGACCCAAAAAACATTCAGTACTTC. This gives the protein CASSQGGARDPKNIQYF. The chain combines TRBV4-3 with TRBJ2-4; either TRBD1 or TRBD2 may supply D (5 bases each). The V gene lost 1 base and the J gene lost 4 bases, with 17 bases spanning the gap. CDR3 size: 17 residues. Germline V gives CDR1 LGHNA, CDR2 YSLEER.